This T cell receptor beta chain was obtained from a study of T cell responses to AZD1222 COVID-19 vaccine. This table comes from immunoSEQ multiplex PCR, and its TCRdb copy is limited to in-frame clones, with some not included. The table includes over 85,000 clones, about 95% detected once. Overall study results and limits: Reports indicate that nearly half of spike-specific TCRs are directed at unmutated variant regions.

Recipients boosted at about 4 weeks or about 12 weeks are pooled. Notes on this clone: Its antigen is not known.

The material sequenced was peripheral blood, taken 28 days after the second AZD1222 dose. This receptor was taken from an adult who received the AZD1222 COVID-19 vaccine.

Here the CDR3 DNA reads TGTGCCAGCAGTTACTCTACAGGGCGCACTGAAGCTTTCTTT. Encoded protein: CASSYSTGRTEAFF. The chain employs TRBV6-5 and TRBJ1-1; perhaps TRBD1 as D (6 bases). Germline V lookup: CDR1 MNHEY, CDR2 SVGAGI. The CDR3 contains 14 residues. V was clipped by 0 bases and J by 4 bases, with 9 bases between them.